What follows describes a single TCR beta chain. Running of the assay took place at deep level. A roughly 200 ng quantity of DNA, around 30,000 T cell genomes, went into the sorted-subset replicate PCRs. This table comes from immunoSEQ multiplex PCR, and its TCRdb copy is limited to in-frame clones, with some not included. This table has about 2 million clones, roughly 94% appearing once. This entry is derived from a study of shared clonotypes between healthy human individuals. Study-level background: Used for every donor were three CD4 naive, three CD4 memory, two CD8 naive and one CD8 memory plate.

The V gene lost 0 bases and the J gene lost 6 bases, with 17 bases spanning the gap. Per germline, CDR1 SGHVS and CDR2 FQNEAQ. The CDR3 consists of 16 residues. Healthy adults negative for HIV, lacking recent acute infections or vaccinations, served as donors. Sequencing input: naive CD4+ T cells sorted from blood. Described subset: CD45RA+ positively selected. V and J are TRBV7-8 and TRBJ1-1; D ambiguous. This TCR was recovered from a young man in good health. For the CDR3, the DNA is TGTGCCAGCAGCTTAGCCCGGGGATCTACCTCGGCTGAAGCTTTCTTT. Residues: CASSLARGSTSAEAFF.